One sample yielded the 21 T cell receptor beta chains listed below, sequenced in a study of T-cell reconstitution after alpha-beta-depleted transplantation in children. Molecular barcoding with unique molecular identifiers was used for the TCRbeta library. One entry per CDR3 protein results from TCRdb running MiXCR on the PCR reads. The sample contains just under 350,000 distinct CDR3 sequences, around 16% of which appear only once. The sample consisted of PBMCs, mostly from graft donor cells, taken 360 days after TCRalphabeta/CD19-depleted stem cell transplant. These receptor sequences come from a male patient aged 2-15 years who had a stem cell transplant for acute lymphoblastic leukemia, so the T cells may come from the graft donor.

This chain joins TRBV20-1 and TRBJ2-1; 10 bases fit TRBD2. V shed 3 bases and J 0 bases; nucleotides not matched to a gene: 5. The CDR3 has 16 residues. From germline, CDR1 is DFQATT and CDR2 SNEGSKA (reference sequence). This CDR3 is CSARSSGRISYNEQFF. As DNA, the CDR3 is TGCAGTGCTAGGTCTAGCGGGAGAATCTCCTACAATGAGCAGTTCTTC.

This clonotype was recorded a few times. This sequence joins TRBV29-1 and TRBJ1-1, with TRBD1 identical over 7 bases. V dropped 4 bases and J dropped 11; count of bases not matched to a gene: 7. Looked up from germline, CDR1 is SQVTM and CDR2 is ANQGSEA. The CDR3 contains 11 residues. The CDR3 DNA reads TGCAGCGTTGCCCTGACAGGGAGGGCTTTCTTT. Its protein product is CSVALTGRAFF.

There are a few counts of this clonotype. The CDR3 region is CSVELAGGPNEQFF. The CDR3 coding sequence is TGCAGCGTTGAGTTAGCGGGAGGGCCCAATGAGCAGTTCTTC. The chain is built from TRBV29-1 and TRBJ2-1, with 11 bases fitting TRBD2. J was trimmed by 6 bases and V by 3 bases; bases with no gene match: 4. CDR1 and CDR2 (germline): SQVTM, ANQGSEA. The CDR3 runs to 14 residues.

J is TRBJ2-2 and V is TRBV4-1; 8 bases are a match to TRBD2. The CDR3 totals 19 residues. Germline trimming cut 0 bases from V and 2 bases from J; bases unmatched to any gene: 11. Germline V gives CDR1 MGHRA, CDR2 YSYEKL. The CDR3 bases are TGCGCCAGCAGCCAAGATTACCCGAGAGCGGGGGTTAACACCGGGGAGCTGTTTTTT. This translates into CASSQDYPRAGVNTGELFF.

The J gene is TRBJ2-5, the V gene TRBV20-1, with 15 nucleotides matching TRBD2. J gave up 4 bases and V 3 bases, and 6 bases lay outside the gene matches. Germline V gene data show CDR1 as DFQATT and CDR2 as SNEGSKA (reference sequence). The CDR3 covers 16 residues. The CDR3 spells CSASSGLAGGGETQYF. The CDR3 nucleotides read TGCAGTGCTAGTTCCGGACTAGCGGGAGGGGGAGAGACCCAGTACTTC.

This sequence joins TRBV29-1 and TRBJ2-2; a weak D match, TRBD2 (6 bases). Germline V CDR1 and CDR2: SQVTM, ANQGSEA. The CDR3 length is 15 residues. Trimming took 2 bases from V and 2 from J, leaving 12 bases between them. DNA for the CDR3: TGCAGCGTTGAATCGGAGGGTATTAACACCGGGGAGCTGTTTTTT. Protein sequence: CSVESEGINTGELFF.

This chain uses TRBV2 with TRBJ1-1; possible D gene TRBD1, 5 bases. The germline V gene has CDR1 SNHLY and CDR2 FYNNEI. This CDR3 contains 10 residues. Between the trimmed V and J ends, which lost 8 bases and 12 bases, there was a span of 13 bases. CDR3 amino acids: CASGPNRPFF. CDR3 in DNA: TGTGCCAGCGGCCCTAACAGGCCTTTCTTT.

This clonotype was counted ten times or more. The CDR3 spells CASSFVLAGGNYEQFF. The CDR3 region has the DNA TGTGCCAGCAGTTTCGTGCTAGCGGGAGGTAATTATGAGCAGTTCTTC. This chain uses TRBV12-3 or TRBV12-4 with TRBJ2-1, with 11 bases identical to TRBD2. Trimming cost V 3 bases and J 8 bases; bases outside gene matches: 9. The CDR3 runs to 16 residues.

This clonotype was observed a handful of times. The V call is TRBV28, the J call TRBJ2-1; D might be TRBD2 (5 bases). Per the germline V gene, CDR1 is MDHEN and CDR2 is SYDVKM. The CDR3 is 17 residues long. Deletions cut 6 bases from V and 4 bases from J, with 22 bases between. The CDR3 is CASRPTTSDARYNEQFF. The DNA of the CDR3 is TGTGCCAGCAGGCCCACTACTAGTGACGCTCGGTACAATGAGCAGTTCTTC.

To note about this clonotype: This could be a read error, since a much larger clone is one nucleotide away. The chain recombines TRBV28 with TRBJ2-7; D ambiguous. CDR3 size: 12 residues. V gave up 1 base and J gave up 5 bases, with 6 bases separating them. CDR1 and CDR2 from the germline V gene are MDHEN and SYDVKM. This CDR3 is CASSLLTDEQYF. The CDR3 bases are TGTGCCAGCAGTTTATTGACCGACGAGCAGTACTTC.

The table lists this clonotype with a few counts. The rearrangement joins TRBV27 to TRBJ2-1; TRBD2 matches 7 bases. Germline V lookup: CDR1 MNHEY, CDR2 SMNVEV (reference sequence). Trimming cost V 3 bases and J 4 bases; bases outside gene matches: 6. The CDR3 sequence is 15 residues long. The CDR3 sequence is CASSFGTTGYNEQFF. CDR3 nucleotides: TGTGCCAGCAGTTTCGGGACTACTGGGTACAATGAGCAGTTCTTC.

This sequence joins TRBV5-5 and TRBJ2-7, with unresolved D. The length of the CDR3 is 17 residues. V lost 3 bases and J lost 3, with 22 bases in between. Germline V gives CDR1 SGHKS, CDR2 YYEKEE (reference sequence). The CDR3 coding sequence is TGTGCCAGCAGCTCATATCTTGGACCGTCAACTCTCTACGAGCAGTACTTC. Translating gives CASSSYLGPSTLYEQYF.

This clonotype was picked up a small number of times. CDR3 region: CASSFPNPPHSYRFF. The CDR3 coding sequence is TGTGCCAGCAGTTTCCCAAACCCTCCGCACAGTTACCGGTTCTTC. The gene calls are TRBV12-3 or TRBV12-4 and TRBJ2-1; no definite D call. V was cut by 3 bases and J by 15 bases, with 24 bases left in between. The CDR3 loop spans 15 amino acids.

The rearrangement uses TRBV9 and TRBJ2-3; no clear D gene. Germline lookup yields CDR1 SGDLS and CDR2 YYNGEE. V shed 0 bases and J shed 5 bases, with 16 bases lying between them. The length of the CDR3 is 16 residues. The CDR3 region has the DNA TGTGCCAGCAGCGTAGACGGCAGCGAATGGGGAGATACGCAGTATTTT. Protein product: CASSVDGSEWGDTQYF.

A few counts support this clonotype. The chain joins TRBV29-1 to TRBJ2-1, with 15 bases matching TRBD2. This CDR3 comprises 14 residues. Germline CDR1 reads SQVTM; CDR2 reads ANQGSEA. Germline trimming cut 6 bases from V and 8 bases from J; bases unmatched to any gene: 5. CDR3 loop: CSVKGLAGGDEQFF. The CDR3 nucleotides are TGCAGCGTGAAAGGACTAGCGGGAGGGGATGAGCAGTTCTTC.

There are many counts of this clonotype. The chain uses TRBV20-1 and TRBJ2-3; tentatively, D is TRBD1 or TRBD2 (5 bases each). Between the trimmed V and J ends, which lost 6 bases and 8 bases, there was a span of 27 bases. Germline-derived CDR1 and CDR2 are DFQATT and SNEGSKA (reference sequence). The CDR3 consists of 16 residues. This CDR3 is CSASVRSRASGRTQYF. The CDR3 nucleotides read TGCAGTGCCAGCGTAAGGTCTCGGGCGTCGGGGCGTACGCAGTATTTT.

The rearrangement joins TRBV9 to TRBJ2-3, with 11 bases that match TRBD2. There are 16 residues in the CDR3. The V and J ends lost 4 bases and 3 bases, in that order; junction bases with no gene match: 7. Germline CDR1 reads SGDLS; CDR2 reads YYNGEE. The CDR3 nucleotides read TGTGCCAGCAGCTCTCCTACTAGCGGGAGAACAGATACGCAGTATTTT. Translation: CASSSPTSGRTDTQYF.

There are many counts of this clonotype. This rearrangement joins TRBV27 to TRBJ1-6; TRBD1 matches 7 bases. Germline CDR1 is MNHEY and CDR2 is SMNVEV (reference sequence). This CDR3 spans 19 amino acids. V shed 6 bases and J 4 bases; nucleotides not matched to a gene: 18. Here the CDR3 reads CASSRGTAIVRNYNSPLHF. As DNA, the CDR3 is TGTGCCAGCAGCAGAGGGACAGCCATCGTCAGAAATTATAATTCACCCCTCCACTTT.

This clonotype showed up many times. This chain links TRBV3-1 with TRBJ2-7; D is unclear. Per the germline V gene, CDR1 is LGHDT and CDR2 is YNNKEL (reference sequence). With 0 bases removed from V and 5 bases from J, the gap between germline ends came to 5 bases. The CDR3 is made up of 12 amino acids. CDR3 in DNA: TGTGCCAGCAGCCAAGATCTCGACGAGCAGTACTTC. Its translation is CASSQDLDEQYF.

This chain connects TRBV7-9 to TRBJ2-5; D is ambiguous. Germline V gene data show CDR1 as SEHNR and CDR2 as FQNEAQ (reference sequence). The CDR3 loop spans 14 amino acids. V lost 5 bases, J lost 3 bases, and 13 bases lay in between. The chain's CDR3 is CASSRTEPKETQYF. CDR3 bases: TGTGCCAGCAGCCGGACGGAACCTAAAGAGACCCAGTACTTC.

CDR3 region: CASSFTRDRGDYGYTF. CDR3 DNA: TGCGCCAGCAGCTTCACACGGGACAGGGGAGACTATGGCTACACCTTC. The chain couples TRBV5-1 to TRBJ1-2, with 10 bases lining up with TRBD1. The CDR3 extends over 16 amino acids. J gave up 3 bases and V 2 bases, and 7 bases lay outside the gene matches. The V gene's germline CDR1 is SGHRS and CDR2 YFSETQ.